These 26 T cell receptor beta chains were sequenced from one sample in a study of T cell responses to AZD1222 COVID-19 vaccine. Assay used: immunoSEQ multiplex PCR; TCRdb lists only in-frame clones, some missing. The top ten hold around 0.85% of the sample, which has 120,000 to 150,000 clones, about 92% seen once. Source: peripheral blood, taken on day 0 of MenACWY control vaccination. These receptors originate from an adult in good health.

This chain connects TRBV6-5 to TRBJ2-7; D not certain. Germline V CDR1 and CDR2: MNHEY, SVGAGI. The CDR3 contains 14 residues. V gave up 5 bases and J gave up 0 bases, with 11 bases separating them. The CDR3 coding sequence is TGTGCCAGCAGTCCCCGATGGGGCTCCTACGAGCAGTACTTC. Residues: CASSPRWGSYEQYF.

This clone came up once. The J gene is TRBJ1-4, the V gene TRBV4-1; 7 bases are shared with TRBD1. The V and J ends lost 0 bases and 8 bases, in that order; junction bases with no gene match: 9. There are 16 residues in the CDR3. Germline CDR1 is MGHRA and CDR2 is YSYEKL. The CDR3 sequence: CASSQEIRQGWEKLFF. CDR3 nucleotides: TGCGCCAGCAGCCAAGAAATACGACAGGGTTGGGAAAAACTGTTTTTT.

The genes are TRBV2 and TRBJ2-1; 11 bases are a match to TRBD2. The CDR3 sequence is 15 residues long. V lost 7 bases, J lost 7 bases, and 9 bases stayed unmatched. CDR1 is SNHLY and CDR2 is FYNNEI in the germline V gene. This chain's CDR3 is CASNQLAGVGNEQFF. CDR3 coding DNA: TGTGCCAGCAACCAACTAGCGGGAGTGGGGAATGAGCAGTTCTTC.

The chain employs TRBV6-5 and TRBJ1-1; the D is unclear. This CDR3 is built from 15 residues. The germline V and J ends were trimmed by 0 bases and 4 bases, with 12 bases remaining between them. Germline V gives CDR1 MNHEY, CDR2 SVGAGI. In DNA form, the CDR3 reads TGTGCCAGCAGTTACTCGGGCCGGTCTGGCACTGAAGCTTTCTTT. This gives the protein CASSYSGRSGTEAFF.

This chain connects TRBV6-5 to TRBJ1-2, with TRBD1 as a possible D gene (5 bases). V gave up 9 bases and J gave up 1 base, with 12 bases separating them. This CDR3 has 13 amino acids. From germline, CDR1 is MNHEY and CDR2 SVGAGI. CDR3 loop: CASRRGINYGYTF. The CDR3, as DNA: TGTGCCAGTCGGCGGGGGATTAACTATGGCTACACCTTC.

V gene TRBV27 combines with J gene TRBJ2-5; D unresolved. Germline CDR1 is MNHEY and CDR2 is SMNVEV (reference sequence). V was clipped by 5 bases and J by 2 bases, with 9 bases between them. CDR3 size: 13 residues. DNA for the CDR3: TGTGCCAGCAGTGGCCATTTACAAGAGACCCAGTACTTC. This codes for CASSGHLQETQYF.

CDR3 sequence reads: CASSLAGGQNTEAFF. The CDR3 coding sequence is TGCGCCAGCAGCTTGGCGGGGGGCCAGAACACTGAAGCTTTCTTT. V usage is TRBV5-1 and J usage is TRBJ1-1; maybe TRBD1 (6 bases). V shed 0 bases and J shed 1 base, with 10 bases lying between them. The CDR3 length is 15 residues. Germline lookup yields CDR1 SGHRS and CDR2 YFSETQ.

The chain employs TRBV5-5 and TRBJ2-7; no reliable D call. Germline V CDR1 and CDR2: SGHKS, YYEKEE (reference sequence). Trimming shortened V by 0 bases and J by 9 bases, and 13 bases separated the two germline ends. The CDR3 length is 13 residues. Here the CDR3 reads CASSLVWDGWQYF. In nucleotides, the CDR3 is TGTGCCAGCAGCTTGGTGTGGGATGGGTGGCAGTACTTC.

The CDR3 nucleotides read TGCGCCAGCAGCTTTTCCGGACAGCGTCCCGCTAACTATGGCTACACCTTC. It encodes CASSFSGQRPANYGYTF. V usage is TRBV5-1 and J usage is TRBJ1-2; the D gene is possibly TRBD1 (6 bases). The germline V and J ends were trimmed by 2 bases and 0 bases, with 17 bases remaining between them. The CDR3 has 17 residues. Germline V gene data show CDR1 as SGHRS and CDR2 as YFSETQ. The full variable domain, rest sourced from reference TRBV5-1 and TRBJ1-2, is KAGVTQTPRYLIKTRGQQVTLSCSPISGHRSVSWYQQTPGQGLQFLFEYFSETQRNKGNFPGRFSGRQFSNSRSEMNVSTLELGDSALYLCASSFSGQRPANYGYTFGSGTRLTVV.

The chain links TRBV10-1 to TRBJ1-5, with a possible D match to TRBD1 (6 bases). The germline V gene encodes CDR1 WNHNN and CDR2 SYGVQD (reference sequence). V was shortened by 4 bases and J by 5 bases, with 21 bases between the two germline ends. The CDR3 has 17 residues. CDR3 sequence (DNA): TGCGCCAGCAGTGGGGAAAGCCTCGGGGGGGGCGATCAGCCCCAGCATTTT. Residues: CASSGESLGGGDQPQHF.

The chain recombines TRBV18 with TRBJ1-6, with D perhaps TRBD1 (6 bases). Germline-derived CDR1 and CDR2 are KGHSH and LQKENI. The V gene lost 3 bases and the J gene lost 8 bases, with 14 bases spanning the gap. The CDR3 runs to 15 residues. CDR3 coding DNA: TGTGCCAGCTCACCGGCCGGGGGGGCTCATTCACCCCTCCACTTT. Its protein product is CASSPAGGAHSPLHF.

The gene calls are TRBV24-1 and TRBJ2-3; TRBD2 matches at 7 bases. The CDR3 runs to 16 residues. Germline trimming cut 6 bases from V and 0 bases from J; bases unmatched to any gene: 8. Germline lookup yields CDR1 KGHDR and CDR2 SFDVKD. The CDR3 DNA sequence: TGTGCCACCAGTTGGGGGGGGGTGGGCAGCACAGATACGCAGTATTTT. Its translation is CATSWGGVGSTDTQYF.

Points on this clone: Other DNA sequences in the sample encode the same CDR3. The V gene is TRBV28, the J gene TRBJ1-1; 9 bases are a match to TRBD1. The CDR3 is 14 amino acids. V lost 3 bases to trimming and J lost 1 base; unmatched junction nucleotides: 0. CDR1 and CDR2 (germline): MDHEN, SYDVKM. CDR3 DNA sequence: TGTGCCAGCAGTTTGGGACAGGGGAACACTGAAGCTTTCTTT. As protein: CASSLGQGNTEAFF.

This clone was observed a handful of times. The gene calls are TRBV5-5 and TRBJ2-1; tentatively, D is TRBD2 (6 bases). The CDR3 is 13 residues long. Between the trimmed V and J ends, which lost 4 bases and 6 bases, there was a span of 11 bases. The germline V gene encodes CDR1 SGHKS and CDR2 YYEKEE (reference sequence). In DNA, the CDR3 is TGTGCCAGCAGCGTGACTAGACGCAATGAGCAGTTCTTC. This sequence encodes CASSVTRRNEQFF.

The rearrangement uses TRBV7-6 and TRBJ2-2, with 11 bases fitting TRBD2. After removal of 6 bases from V and 4 bases from J, the junction contained 4 bases not matched to a gene. The CDR3 runs to 15 residues. Germline CDR1 reads SGHVS; CDR2 reads FNYEAQ. CDR3 sequence (DNA): TGTGCCAGCAGGGGGGGACTAGCGGCCACCGGGGAGCTGTTTTTT. Translation: CASRGGLAATGELFF.

The chain recombines TRBV10-3 with TRBJ1-1; 7 bases match TRBD1. This CDR3 is 14 amino acids long. Germline values: CDR1 ENHRY, CDR2 SYGVKD. V was pared by 5 bases and J by 4 bases, with 7 bases of the junction left unmatched. Here the CDR3 DNA reads TGTGCCATCAGTCACGTAGACAGGGCCACTGAAGCTTTCTTT. Translated, it gives CAISHVDRATEAFF.

The chain joins TRBV2 to TRBJ1-1, with D maybe TRBD1 (6 bases). Germline V gives CDR1 SNHLY, CDR2 FYNNEI. This CDR3 is 16 amino acids long. Between the trimmed V and J ends, which lost 9 bases and 3 bases, there was a span of 23 bases. The CDR3 region is CASIEGGDGSDTEAFF. CDR3 DNA sequence: TGTGCCAGTATAGAGGGGGGTGACGGCTCGGACACTGAAGCTTTCTTT.

This rearrangement joins TRBV29-1 to TRBJ2-7, with D uncertain. The germline gives CDR1 SQVTM, CDR2 ANQGSEA. The CDR3 consists of 12 residues. The V end lost 4 bases, the J end lost 5 bases, and 12 bases lay between the germline ends. DNA for the CDR3: TGCAGCGTTGTTTTCGGGTACCACGAGCAGTACTTC. Residues: CSVVFGYHEQYF.

The CDR3 spells CASSLARGRYNYGYTF. DNA of the CDR3: TGTGCCAGCAGCTTAGCGCGGGGCAGGTATAACTATGGCTACACCTTC. The chain recombines TRBV7-9 with TRBJ1-2, with D possibly TRBD1 on 5 matching bases. Germline V gene data show CDR1 as SEHNR and CDR2 as FQNEAQ (reference sequence). V dropped 0 bases and J dropped 1 base, with 12 bases sitting between them. The CDR3 has 16 residues.

The chain links TRBV5-4 to TRBJ2-6; no firm D call. CDR1 and CDR2 (germline): SGHNT, YYREEE (reference sequence). V was pared by 4 bases and J by 2 bases, with 7 bases between. The CDR3 runs to 14 residues. Here the CDR3 reads CASSRLPGANVLTF. CDR3 nucleotides: TGTGCCAGCAGCCGGCTCCCTGGGGCCAACGTCCTGACTTTC.

The CDR3 spells CASSYHQRDYGYTF. DNA for the CDR3: TGTGCCAGCAGTTACCATCAACGGGACTATGGCTACACCTTC. The rearrangement uses TRBV6-5 and TRBJ1-2; no clear D gene. Germline V lookup: CDR1 MNHEY, CDR2 SVGAGI. The V gene lost 2 bases and the J gene lost 3 bases, with 10 bases spanning the gap. The CDR3 length is 14 residues.

J is TRBJ2-7 and V is TRBV6-1; tentative D call: TRBD1 (5 bases). The V end was cut by 3 bases, the J end by 5 bases, with 11 bases between. The CDR3 has 13 amino acids. Germline V CDR1 and CDR2: MNHNS, SASEGT. This CDR3 is CASSDRIGDEQYF. In nucleotides, the CDR3 is TGTGCCAGCAGTGATCGGATAGGGGACGAGCAGTACTTC.

V usage is TRBV11-3 and J usage is TRBJ2-5; TRBD2 matches at 7 bases. Germline V gene sequence: CDR1 SGHNT, CDR2 YENEEA. Trimming at V came to 5 bases and at J to 4 bases, leaving 4 bases not matched to a gene. The length of the CDR3 is 13 residues. DNA for the CDR3: TGTGCCAGCAGCCAGCGGGACGGAGAGACCCAGTACTTC. It codes for CASSQRDGETQYF.

The V gene is TRBV6-5, the J gene TRBJ1-4; possibly TRBD1 for D (5 bases). The CDR3 covers 15 residues. Looked up from germline, CDR1 is MNHEY and CDR2 is SVGAGI. V lost 8 bases, J lost 5 bases, and 18 bases lay in between. DNA for the CDR3: TGTGCCAGCTCAAGGGGTTCGGGGGACAATGAAAAACTGTTTTTT. Residues: CASSRGSGDNEKLFF.

The V gene is TRBV6-5, the J gene TRBJ1-5; 7 bases are a match to TRBD1. From germline, CDR1 is MNHEY and CDR2 SVGAGI. V trimming: 7 bases; J trimming: 5 bases; junction bases outside the gene matches: 8. The CDR3 length is 14 residues. The CDR3 DNA sequence: TGTGCCAGCACTCCCTGGCAGGGGGATCAGCCCCAGCATTTT. As protein: CASTPWQGDQPQHF.

This sequence joins TRBV9 and TRBJ2-5; 9 bases are shared with TRBD2. V gave up 0 bases and J gave up 5 bases; unmatched junction bases: 11. Germline V gene data show CDR1 as SGDLS and CDR2 as YYNGEE. This CDR3 is 17 amino acids long. The CDR3 reads CASSVDPAGGRRETQYF. For the CDR3, the DNA is TGTGCCAGCAGCGTAGACCCAGCGGGGGGACGAAGGGAGACCCAGTACTTC.